The clone carrying this T cell receptor beta chain turned up a few times. The target antigen is unknown. The V and J ends lost 0 bases and 1 base respectively, with 13 bases between them. Germline V gene sequence: CDR1 SGHDT, CDR2 YYEEEE. This CDR3 has 16 residues. Template material for TCR beta VDJ and CDR3 profiling consisted of genomic DNA. A single record per CDR3 protein comes from TCRdb applying MiXCR to the reads. Of around 140,000 distinct CDR3 sequences in the sample, more than 35% are singletons; the top ten hold more than 7%. This sample is drawn from a study of CD8+CD57+ T cells in acquired aplastic anemia. Study-wide context: Sorted cells (CD4+ and CD8+) yielded DNA amounts that averaged approximately 3 ug. The study obtained 11 million or so reads on average for CD4+ cells from healthy donors. Study findings and constraints: Patients and controls were found to share twenty-nine CD8+ CDR3 sequences. CD8+ Simpson's diversity showed no significant patient-control difference.

The sample taken for sequencing was sorted CD4+, CD8+, or CD8+CD57+ T cells (not recorded which) from PBMCs. The sequence was collected from a human donor in good health, serving as a control. The chain carries TRBV5-6 and TRBJ1-1, with D perhaps matching TRBD1 (6 bases). CDR3 bases: TGTGCCAGCAGCTTGGAGGGGGGGCCCAAGAACACTGAAGCTTTCTTT. Translating gives CASSLEGGPKNTEAFF.